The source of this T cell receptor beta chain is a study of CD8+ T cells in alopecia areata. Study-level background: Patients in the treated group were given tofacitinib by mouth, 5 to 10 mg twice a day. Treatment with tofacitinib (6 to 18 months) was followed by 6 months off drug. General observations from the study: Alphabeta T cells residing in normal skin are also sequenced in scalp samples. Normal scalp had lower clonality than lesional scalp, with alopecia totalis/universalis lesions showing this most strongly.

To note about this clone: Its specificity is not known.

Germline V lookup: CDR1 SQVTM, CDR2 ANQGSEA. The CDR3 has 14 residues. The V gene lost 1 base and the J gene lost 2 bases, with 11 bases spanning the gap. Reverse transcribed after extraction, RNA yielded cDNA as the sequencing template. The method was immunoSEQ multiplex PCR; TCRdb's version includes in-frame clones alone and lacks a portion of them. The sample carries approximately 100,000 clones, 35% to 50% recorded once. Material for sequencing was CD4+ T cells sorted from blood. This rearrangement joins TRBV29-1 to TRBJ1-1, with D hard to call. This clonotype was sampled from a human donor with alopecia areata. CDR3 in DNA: TGCAGCGTTGAAGTTAGGCAGGCTAACACTGAAGCTTTCTTT. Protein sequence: CSVEVRQANTEAFF.